This T cell receptor (beta chain) was documented in a study of CD8+CD57+ T cells in acquired aplastic anemia. For the study at large: Sorted CD4+ and CD8+ cells yielded about 3 ug of DNA on average.

The study profiled TCR beta VDJ and CDR3 using genomic DNA as template. TCRdb passed the reads through MiXCR, listing each CDR3 protein once. Here the sample spans under 350,000 distinct CDR3 sequences, approximately 56% being singletons. CDR3 size: 18 residues. Unmatched junction bases numbered 13, after V lost 2 bases and J lost 4 bases. Germline values: CDR1 SGHTA, CDR2 FQGNSA. This receptor was taken from a human donor with severe aplastic anemia or a healthy control (not recorded which). Input material: sorted CD4+, CD8+, or CD8+CD57+ T cells (not recorded which) from PBMCs. The chain links TRBV7-2 to TRBJ2-5; 10 nucleotides match TRBD2. CDR3: CASSLWPGLAGEGETQYF. The CDR3 DNA reads TGTGCCAGCAGCTTATGGCCAGGGCTAGCGGGGGAAGGAGAGACCCAGTACTTC. The full variable domain, its missing parts supplied by reference TRBV7-2 and TRBJ2-5, is GAGVSQSPSNKVTEKGKDVELRCDPISGHTALYWYRQSLGQGLEFLIYFQGNSAPDKSGLPSDRFSAERTGGSVSTLTIQRTQQEDSAVYLCASSLWPGLAGEGETQYFGPGTRLLVL.